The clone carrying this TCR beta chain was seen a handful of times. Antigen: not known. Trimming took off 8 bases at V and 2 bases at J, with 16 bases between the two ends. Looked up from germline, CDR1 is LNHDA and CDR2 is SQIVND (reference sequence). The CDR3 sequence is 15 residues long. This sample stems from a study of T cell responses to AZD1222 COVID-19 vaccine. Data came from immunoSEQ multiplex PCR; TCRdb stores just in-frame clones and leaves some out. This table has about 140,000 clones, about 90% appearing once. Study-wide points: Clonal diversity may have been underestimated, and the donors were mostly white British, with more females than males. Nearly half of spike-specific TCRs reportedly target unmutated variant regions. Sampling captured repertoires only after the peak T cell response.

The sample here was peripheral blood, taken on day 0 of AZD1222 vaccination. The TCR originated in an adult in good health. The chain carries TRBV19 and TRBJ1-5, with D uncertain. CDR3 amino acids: CASGHGGLGNQPQHF. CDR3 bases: TGTGCCAGTGGGCATGGTGGCCTCGGCAATCAGCCCCAGCATTTT.